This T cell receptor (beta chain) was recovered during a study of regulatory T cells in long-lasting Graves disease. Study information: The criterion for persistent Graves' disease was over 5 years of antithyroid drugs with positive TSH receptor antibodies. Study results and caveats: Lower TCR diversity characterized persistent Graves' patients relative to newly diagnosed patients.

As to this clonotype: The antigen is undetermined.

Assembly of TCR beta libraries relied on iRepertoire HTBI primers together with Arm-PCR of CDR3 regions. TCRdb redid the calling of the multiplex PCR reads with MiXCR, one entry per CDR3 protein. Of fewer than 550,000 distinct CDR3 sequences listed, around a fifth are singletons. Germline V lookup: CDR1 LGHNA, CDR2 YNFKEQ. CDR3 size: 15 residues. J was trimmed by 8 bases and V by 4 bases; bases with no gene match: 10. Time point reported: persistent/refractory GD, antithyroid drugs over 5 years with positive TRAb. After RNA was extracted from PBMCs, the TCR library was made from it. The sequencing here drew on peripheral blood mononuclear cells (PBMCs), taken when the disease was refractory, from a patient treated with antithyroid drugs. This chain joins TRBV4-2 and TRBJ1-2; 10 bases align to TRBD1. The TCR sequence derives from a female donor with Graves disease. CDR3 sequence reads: CASSLPGQGTYGYTF. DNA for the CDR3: TGTGCCAGCAGCCTGCCGGGACAGGGGACGTACGGCTACACCTTC.